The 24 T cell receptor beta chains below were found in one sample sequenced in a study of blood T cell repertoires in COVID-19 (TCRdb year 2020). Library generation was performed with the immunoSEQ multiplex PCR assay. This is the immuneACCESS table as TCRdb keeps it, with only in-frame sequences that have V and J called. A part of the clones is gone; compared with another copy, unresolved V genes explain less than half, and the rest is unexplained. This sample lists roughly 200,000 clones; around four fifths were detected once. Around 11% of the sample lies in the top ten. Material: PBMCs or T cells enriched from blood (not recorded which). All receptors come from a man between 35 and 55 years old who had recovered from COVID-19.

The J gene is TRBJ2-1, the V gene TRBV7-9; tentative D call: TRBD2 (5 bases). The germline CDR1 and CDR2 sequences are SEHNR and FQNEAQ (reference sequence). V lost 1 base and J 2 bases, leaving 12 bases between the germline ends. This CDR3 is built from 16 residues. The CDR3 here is CASSLGGSATYNEQFF. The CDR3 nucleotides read TGTGCCAGCAGCTTAGGAGGTAGCGCGACCTACAATGAGCAGTTCTTC.

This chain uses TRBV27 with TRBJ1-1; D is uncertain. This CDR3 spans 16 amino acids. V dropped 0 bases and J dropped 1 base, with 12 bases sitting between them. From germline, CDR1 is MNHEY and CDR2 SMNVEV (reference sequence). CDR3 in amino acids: CASSLSGAAGNTEAFF. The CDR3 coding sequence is TGTGCCAGCAGTTTATCAGGAGCGGCGGGGAACACTGAAGCTTTCTTT.

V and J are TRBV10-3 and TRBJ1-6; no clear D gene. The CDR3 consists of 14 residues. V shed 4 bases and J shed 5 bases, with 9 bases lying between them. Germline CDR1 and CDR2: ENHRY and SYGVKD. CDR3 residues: CAISAEFDNSPLHF. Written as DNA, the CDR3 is TGTGCCATCAGTGCTGAGTTTGATAATTCACCCCTCCACTTT.

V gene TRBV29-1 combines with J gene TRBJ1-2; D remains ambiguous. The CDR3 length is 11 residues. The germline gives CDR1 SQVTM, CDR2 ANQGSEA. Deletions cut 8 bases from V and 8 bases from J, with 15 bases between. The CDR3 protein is CSSRDGEGYTF. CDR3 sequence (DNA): TGCAGCTCACGAGACGGGGAGGGCTACACCTTC. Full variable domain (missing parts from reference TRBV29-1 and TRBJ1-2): SAVISQKPSRDICQRGTSLTIQCQVDSQVTMMFWYRQQPGQSLTLIATANQGSEATYESGFVIDKFPISRPNLTFSTLTVSNMSPEDSSIYLCSSRDGEGYTFGSGTRLTVV.

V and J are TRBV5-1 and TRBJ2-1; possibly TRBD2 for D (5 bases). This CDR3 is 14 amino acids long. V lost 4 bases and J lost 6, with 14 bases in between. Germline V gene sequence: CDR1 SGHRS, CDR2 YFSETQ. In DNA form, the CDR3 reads TGCGCCAGCAGCCCGGAAGCGGTAATCAATGAGCAGTTCTTC. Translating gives CASSPEAVINEQFF.

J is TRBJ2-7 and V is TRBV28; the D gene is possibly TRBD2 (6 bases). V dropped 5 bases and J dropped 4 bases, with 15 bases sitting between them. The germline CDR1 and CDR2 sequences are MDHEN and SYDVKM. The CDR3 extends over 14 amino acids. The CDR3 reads CASSRRGGLYEQYF. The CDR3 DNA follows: TGTGCCAGCAGTCGACGGGGAGGACTATACGAGCAGTACTTC.

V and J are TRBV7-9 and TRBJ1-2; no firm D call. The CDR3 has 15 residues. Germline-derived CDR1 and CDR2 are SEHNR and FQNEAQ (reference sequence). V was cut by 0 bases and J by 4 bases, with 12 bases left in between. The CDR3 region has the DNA TGTGCCAGCAGCTTAGCGCAAGAGAGAGTCTATGGCTACACCTTC. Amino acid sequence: CASSLAQERVYGYTF.

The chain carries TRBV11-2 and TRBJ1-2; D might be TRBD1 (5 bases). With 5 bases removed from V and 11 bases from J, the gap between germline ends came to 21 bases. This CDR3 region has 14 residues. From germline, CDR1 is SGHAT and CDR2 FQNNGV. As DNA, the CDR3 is TGTGCCAGCAGCCAAGGGCGGAGCGACAGAGTATACACCTTC. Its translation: CASSQGRSDRVYTF.

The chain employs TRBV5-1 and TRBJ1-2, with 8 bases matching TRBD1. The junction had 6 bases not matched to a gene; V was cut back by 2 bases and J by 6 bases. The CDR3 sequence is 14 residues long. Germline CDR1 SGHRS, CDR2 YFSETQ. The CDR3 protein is CASSLKPQGDGYTF. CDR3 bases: TGCGCCAGCAGCTTAAAGCCACAGGGGGATGGCTACACCTTC.

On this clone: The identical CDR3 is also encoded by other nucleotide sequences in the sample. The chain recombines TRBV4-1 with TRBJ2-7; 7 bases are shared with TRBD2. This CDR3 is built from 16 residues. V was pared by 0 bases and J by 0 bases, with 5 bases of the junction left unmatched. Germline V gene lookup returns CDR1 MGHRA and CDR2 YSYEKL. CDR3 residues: CASSQDLGGSSYEQYF. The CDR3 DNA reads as TGCGCCAGCAGCCAAGATCTTGGCGGGAGCTCCTACGAGCAGTACTTC.

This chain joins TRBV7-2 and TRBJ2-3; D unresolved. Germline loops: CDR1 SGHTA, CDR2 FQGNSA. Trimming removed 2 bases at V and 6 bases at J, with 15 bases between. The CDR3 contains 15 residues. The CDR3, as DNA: TGTGCCAGCAGCTTAAGTCACGTTCCTGGCGATACGCAGTATTTT. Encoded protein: CASSLSHVPGDTQYF.

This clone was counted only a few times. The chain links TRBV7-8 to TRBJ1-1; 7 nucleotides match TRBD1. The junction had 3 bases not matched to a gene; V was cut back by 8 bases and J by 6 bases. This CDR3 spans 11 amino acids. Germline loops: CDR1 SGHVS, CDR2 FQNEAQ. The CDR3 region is CASSTGAEAFF. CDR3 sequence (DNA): TGTGCCAGCTCCACAGGGGCTGAAGCTTTCTTT.

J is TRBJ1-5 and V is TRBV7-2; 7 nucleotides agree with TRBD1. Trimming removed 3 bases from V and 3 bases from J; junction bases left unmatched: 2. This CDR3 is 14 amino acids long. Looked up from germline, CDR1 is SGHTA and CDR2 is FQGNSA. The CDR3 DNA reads TGTGCCAGCAGCTTGGGGACAGCCAATCAGCCCCAGCATTTT. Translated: CASSLGTANQPQHF. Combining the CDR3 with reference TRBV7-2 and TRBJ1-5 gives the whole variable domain GAGVSQSPSNKVTEKGKDVELRCDPISGHTALYWYRQSLGQGLEFLIYFQGNSAPDKSGLPSDRFSAERTGGSVSTLTIQRTQQEDSAVYLCASSLGTANQPQHFGDGTRLSIL.

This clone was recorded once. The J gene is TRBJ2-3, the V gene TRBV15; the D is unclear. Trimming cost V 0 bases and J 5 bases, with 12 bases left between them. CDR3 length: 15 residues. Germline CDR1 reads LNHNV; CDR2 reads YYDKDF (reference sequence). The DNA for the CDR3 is TGTGCCACCAGCAGAGATATAGTCACCCGAGATACGCAGTATTTT. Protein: CATSRDIVTRDTQYF.

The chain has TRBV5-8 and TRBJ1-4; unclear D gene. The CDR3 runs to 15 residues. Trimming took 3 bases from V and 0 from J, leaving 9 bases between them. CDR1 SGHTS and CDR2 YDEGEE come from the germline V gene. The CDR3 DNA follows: TGTGCCAGCAGCTCCGGGAGAGCAACTAATGAAAAACTGTTTTTT. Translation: CASSSGRATNEKLFF.

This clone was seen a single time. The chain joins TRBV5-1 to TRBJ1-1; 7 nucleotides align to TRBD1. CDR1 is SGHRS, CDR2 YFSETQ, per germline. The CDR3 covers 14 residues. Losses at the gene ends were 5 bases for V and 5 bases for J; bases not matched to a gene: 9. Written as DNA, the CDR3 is TGCGCCAGCAGTCGGCAGGGGGATCAAACTGAAGCTTTCTTT. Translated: CASSRQGDQTEAFF.

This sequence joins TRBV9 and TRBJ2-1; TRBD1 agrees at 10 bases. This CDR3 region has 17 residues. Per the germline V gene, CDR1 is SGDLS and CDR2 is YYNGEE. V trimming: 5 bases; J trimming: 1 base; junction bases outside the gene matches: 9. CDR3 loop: CASSPRQGARSYNEQFF. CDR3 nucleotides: TGTGCCAGCAGTCCCCGACAGGGGGCGAGGTCCTACAATGAGCAGTTCTTC.

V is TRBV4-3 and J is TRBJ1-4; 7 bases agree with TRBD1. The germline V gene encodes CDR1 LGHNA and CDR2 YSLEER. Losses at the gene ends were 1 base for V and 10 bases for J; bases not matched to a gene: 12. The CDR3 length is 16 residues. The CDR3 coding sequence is TGCGCCAGCAGCCAAGGGGTAGCGACAGGGCCCGGAAAACTGTTTTTT. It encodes CASSQGVATGPGKLFF.

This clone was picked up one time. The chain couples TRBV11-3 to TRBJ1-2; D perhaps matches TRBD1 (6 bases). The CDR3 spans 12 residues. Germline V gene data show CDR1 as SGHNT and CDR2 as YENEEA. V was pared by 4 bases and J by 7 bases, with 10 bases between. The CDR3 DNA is TGTGCCAGCAGCTCTCAGGGGCTTGGCTACACCTTC. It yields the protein CASSSQGLGYTF.

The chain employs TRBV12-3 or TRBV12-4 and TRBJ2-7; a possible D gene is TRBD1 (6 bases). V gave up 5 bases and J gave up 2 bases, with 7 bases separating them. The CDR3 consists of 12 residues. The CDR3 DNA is TGTGCCAGCAGTCGGGACACCTACGAGCAGTACGTC. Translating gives CASSRDTYEQYV.

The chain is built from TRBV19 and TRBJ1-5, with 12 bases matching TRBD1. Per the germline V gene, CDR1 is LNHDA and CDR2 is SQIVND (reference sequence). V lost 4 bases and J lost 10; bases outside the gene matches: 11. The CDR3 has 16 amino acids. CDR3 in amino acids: CASSRGTGGFEVPQHF. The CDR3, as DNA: TGTGCCAGTAGTAGGGGGACAGGGGGCTTCGAAGTCCCCCAGCATTTT.

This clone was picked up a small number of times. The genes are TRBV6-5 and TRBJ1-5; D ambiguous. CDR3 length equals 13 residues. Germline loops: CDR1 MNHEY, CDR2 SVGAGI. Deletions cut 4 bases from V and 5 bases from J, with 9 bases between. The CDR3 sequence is CASSSLYDQPQHF. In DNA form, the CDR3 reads TGTGCCAGCAGTTCACTATACGATCAGCCCCAGCATTTT.

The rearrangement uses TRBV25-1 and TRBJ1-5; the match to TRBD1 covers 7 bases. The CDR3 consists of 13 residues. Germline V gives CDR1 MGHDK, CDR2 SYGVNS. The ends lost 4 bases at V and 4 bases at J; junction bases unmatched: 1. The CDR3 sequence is CASSGTGNQPQHF. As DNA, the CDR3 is TGTGCCAGCAGTGGGACAGGAAATCAGCCCCAGCATTTT.

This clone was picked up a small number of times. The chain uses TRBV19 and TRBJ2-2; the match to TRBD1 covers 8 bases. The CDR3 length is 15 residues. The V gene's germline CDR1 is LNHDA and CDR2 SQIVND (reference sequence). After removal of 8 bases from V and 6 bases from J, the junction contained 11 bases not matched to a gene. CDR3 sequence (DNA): TGTGCCAGTCTTCCCGACAGGGGATCGGCCGGGGAGCTGTTTTTT. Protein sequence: CASLPDRGSAGELFF.